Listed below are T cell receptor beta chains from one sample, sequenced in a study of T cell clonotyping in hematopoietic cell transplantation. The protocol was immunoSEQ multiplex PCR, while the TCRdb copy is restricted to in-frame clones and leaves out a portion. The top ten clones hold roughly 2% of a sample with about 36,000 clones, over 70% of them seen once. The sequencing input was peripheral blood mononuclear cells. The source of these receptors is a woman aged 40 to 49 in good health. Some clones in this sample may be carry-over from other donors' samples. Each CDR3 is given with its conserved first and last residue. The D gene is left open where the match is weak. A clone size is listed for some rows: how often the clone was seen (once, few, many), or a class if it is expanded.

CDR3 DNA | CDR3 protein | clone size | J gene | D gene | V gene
TGCGCCAGCAGCCAAGCCCTAGGGTACACCATATATTTT | CASSQALGYTIYF | NA | TRBJ1-3 | NA | TRBV4-3
TGTGCCAGCAGTCCGCTGGGCGGACCCACAGATACGCAGTATTTT | CASSPLGGPTDTQYF | NA | TRBJ2-3 | NA | TRBV6-4
TGTGCCAGCAGCTTGGGGGGGGCGTTGGCCGGGGAGCTGTTTTTT | CASSLGGALAGELFF | few | TRBJ2-2 | NA | TRBV5-5
TGTGCCAGCAGTGAACTTTCCTACGAGCAGTACTTC | CASSELSYEQYF | NA | TRBJ2-7 | NA | TRBV2
TGTGCCAGCAGTCAGCGGGAGGCTTCCTACGAGCAGTACTTC | CASSQREASYEQYF | NA | TRBJ2-7 | TRBD2 | TRBV25-1
TGTGCCAGCAGTGAAGGGTTGGGTGGGAGACTCTCCTACGAGCAGTACTTC | CASSEGLGGRLSYEQYF | NA | TRBJ2-7 | NA | TRBV6-1
TGTGCCAGCAGCTTATATCCGGGGGAAGACACTGAAGCTTTCTTT | CASSLYPGEDTEAFF | NA | TRBJ1-1 | NA | TRBV7-3
TGTGCCAGCAGTTCCCCCGAAAACCCCCAGCATTTT | CASSSPENPQHF | few | TRBJ1-5 | NA | TRBV28
TGTGCCAGCAGTTTGCTTCCAGGGGGCGACACTGAAGCTTTCTTT | CASSLLPGGDTEAFF | NA | TRBJ1-1 | TRBD1 | TRBV6-5
TGTGCCAGCAGTTTATATGTTGGCAGGGGGCCTGAAGCTTTCTTT | CASSLYVGRGPEAFF | NA | TRBJ1-1 | TRBD1 | TRBV27
TGTGCCACGGTCGTACAGGGGTATCGGGGTAACTATGGCTACACCTTC | CATVVQGYRGNYGYTF | NA | TRBJ1-2 | TRBD1 | TRBV28
TGTGCCAGCAGCGTAGAATATGGCTACACCTTC | CASSVEYGYTF | NA | TRBJ1-2 | NA | TRBV7-9
TGTGCCAGCAGCCCCGGACTAGAAAGTGAGCAGTTCTTC | CASSPGLESEQFF | few | TRBJ2-1 | TRBD2 | TRBV7-3
TGTGCCTGGCAGAGCTCTGGAAACACCATATATTTT | CAWQSSGNTIYF | NA | TRBJ1-3 | NA | TRBV30
TGTGCCAGCAGTTTAGGGACAGGCTCCTACAATGAGCAGTTCTTC | CASSLGTGSYNEQFF | NA | TRBJ2-1 | TRBD1 | TRBV28
TGTGCCAGCAGCCCCGGGACAGCCAACCAAGAGACCCAGTACTTC | CASSPGTANQETQYF | NA | TRBJ2-5 | TRBD1 | TRBV9
TGTGCCACCAGCAGAAAGGGAAATCAGCCCCAGCATTTT | CATSRKGNQPQHF | NA | TRBJ1-5 | NA | TRBV15
TGTGCCAGCAGCTTGGCGAGGGGCCAAGAGACCCAGTACTTC | CASSLARGQETQYF | NA | TRBJ2-5 | NA | TRBV5-4
TGTGCCAGCCTGGGCCAGGAAGGAGATACGCAGTATTTT | CASLGQEGDTQYF | NA | TRBJ2-3 | NA | TRBV6-6
TGTGCCAGCAGCTTTAGCGGGAGTGGCACAGATACGCAGTATTTT | CASSFSGSGTDTQYF | NA | TRBJ2-3 | TRBD2 | TRBV11-3
TGTGCCAGCAGCTTAGAAACTTACTCTGGGGCCAACGTCCTGACTTTC | CASSLETYSGANVLTF | NA | TRBJ2-6 | NA | TRBV7-2
TGTGCCCGATCCGGGACAGGGCCCCATGGCTACACCTTC | CARSGTGPHGYTF | NA | TRBJ1-2 | TRBD1 | TRBV30
TGTGCCCGCAGGCGGGGGGGCACGCAGTATTTT | CARRRGGTQYF | NA | TRBJ2-3 | TRBD2 | TRBV27
TGTGCCAGCAGTGTCCCGGGGTACGAGCAGTACTTC | CASSVPGYEQYF | NA | TRBJ2-7 | NA | TRBV25-1
TGTGCCAGCACCCCGACGGGGGGTAACACTGAAGCTTTCTTT | CASTPTGGNTEAFF | NA | TRBJ1-1 | NA | TRBV7-2
TGTGCCTGGAGTGTCACCCCGCAGGGTGAGGGCTACACCTTC | CAWSVTPQGEGYTF | NA | TRBJ1-2 | NA | TRBV30
TGTGCCAGCAGCGAAACTAGCAGCTCCTACGAGCAGTACTTC | CASSETSSSYEQYF | NA | TRBJ2-7 | NA | TRBV7-2
TGTGCCTGGAGGGACCGGGACGGTAATGAAAAACTGTTTTTT | CAWRDRDGNEKLFF | NA | TRBJ1-4 | NA | TRBV30
TGCAGTGCTAGGGACGTCGAGCAGTACTTC | CSARDVEQYF | NA | TRBJ2-7 | NA | TRBV20-1
TGTGCCTGGAGTGACCCCTTGAGGCAGGATTTTATGAACACTGAAGCTTTCTTT | CAWSDPLRQDFMNTEAFF | NA | TRBJ1-1 | NA | TRBV30
TGCGCCAGCAGTTCGACAGGGGGCCAATACGAGCAGTACTTC | CASSSTGGQYEQYF | NA | TRBJ2-7 | TRBD1 | TRBV5-1
TGTGCCAGCAGTTACTCGATAGGAACTAATGAAAAACTGTTTTTT | CASSYSIGTNEKLFF | NA | TRBJ1-4 | NA | TRBV6-5
TGCGCCAGCAGAGCCATTAGGAACACTGAAGCTTTCTTT | CASRAIRNTEAFF | NA | TRBJ1-1 | NA | TRBV5-1
TGTGCCAGTAGTATTCTGGACAATGAGCAGTTCTTC | CASSILDNEQFF | NA | TRBJ2-1 | NA | TRBV19
TGTGCCAGCAGCTTAGTATTGACAGGCCATGGCTACACCTTC | CASSLVLTGHGYTF | NA | TRBJ1-2 | NA | TRBV13
TGTGCCAGCAGTTACGGGCAGGTTGGAAGAAAACTGTTTTTT | CASSYGQVGRKLFF | NA | TRBJ1-4 | NA | TRBV6-5
TGTGCCAGCGGGACCATGGGGGCAGATACGCAGTATTTT | CASGTMGADTQYF | NA | TRBJ2-3 | NA | TRBV27
TGCGCCAGCAGCTTGCCAGCGGGAGGGCCTGGAGATACGCAGTATTTT | CASSLPAGGPGDTQYF | NA | TRBJ2-3 | TRBD2 | TRBV5-1
TGTGCCAGTACCTCACGGGACATGATGAATCAGCCCCAGCATTTT | CASTSRDMMNQPQHF | NA | TRBJ1-5 | NA | TRBV19
TGTGCCAGCAGCCTCAGACAGGGGAACACTGAAGCTTTCTTT | CASSLRQGNTEAFF | NA | TRBJ1-1 | TRBD1 | TRBV5-4
TGCGCCAGCAGCTTGGCCGGGGCTAGAACTAATGAAAAACTGTTTTTT | CASSLAGARTNEKLFF | NA | TRBJ1-4 | NA | TRBV5-1
TGTGCCAGCAAACTCCCAGGGACTCTGGGATGGCAGTACTTC | CASKLPGTLGWQYF | NA | TRBJ2-7 | NA | TRBV28
TGTGCCAGCAGTTTTAGGGCAGAAGGTCAGCCCCAGCATTTT | CASSFRAEGQPQHF | NA | TRBJ1-5 | NA | TRBV28
TGTGCCAGCAGTTCCTACACCGGGGATACGCAGTATTTT | CASSSYTGDTQYF | NA | TRBJ2-3 | NA | TRBV6-5
TGTGCCAGCAGCCCCACGTGCGAGCAGTACTTC | CASSPTCEQYF | NA | TRBJ2-7 | NA | TRBV9
TGTGCCAGCAGCGTGTCGGGGGGCGTGAGAATGAACACTGAAGCTTTCTTT | CASSVSGGVRMNTEAFF | NA | TRBJ1-1 | NA | TRBV9
TGTGCCAGCAGCTTGAGGGGGGGCAATGAAAAACTGTTTTTT | CASSLRGGNEKLFF | NA | TRBJ1-4 | NA | TRBV5-6
TGTGCCTGGAGCGGACAGCATTTTCAGAATTCACCCCTCCACTTT | CAWSGQHFQNSPLHF | NA | TRBJ1-6 | NA | TRBV30
TGTGCCAGCAGTCTCCTAGCGGGAGTTCGGTACAATGAGCAGTTCTTC | CASSLLAGVRYNEQFF | NA | TRBJ2-1 | TRBD2 | TRBV27
TGTGCCAGCAGTATGGACAGCTACTACGAGCAGTACTTC | CASSMDSYYEQYF | NA | TRBJ2-7 | NA | TRBV27
TGTGCCAGCAGTGAAGAACGGGGGGAAGGTGGCTACACCTTC | CASSEERGEGGYTF | NA | TRBJ1-2 | NA | TRBV2
TGCAGCGTTGCCAGGGAAGATTACACTGAAGCTTTCTTT | CSVAREDYTEAFF | NA | TRBJ1-1 | NA | TRBV29-1
TGTGCCAGCAGCTTTTTGGGGGCGGGGGGCTACACCTTC | CASSFLGAGGYTF | NA | TRBJ1-2 | NA | TRBV7-8
TGTGCCAGTAGTAACCGATTGGGACTAGTCTGGGGCGAGCAGTACTTC | CASSNRLGLVWGEQYF | NA | TRBJ2-7 | TRBD2 | TRBV19
TGTGCCAGCGGGGAGAACGAGCAGTACTTC | CASGENEQYF | NA | TRBJ2-7 | NA | TRBV9
TGCAGCGTCTCGACAGGCATGAACACTGAAGCTTTCTTT | CSVSTGMNTEAFF | NA | TRBJ1-1 | NA | TRBV29-1
TGTGCCAGCAGTAGCAATCAGCCCCAGCATTTT | CASSSNQPQHF | NA | TRBJ1-5 | NA | TRBV6-1
TGTGCCAGCAGCGTCCCAACTTTAGCCAGGGAGCAGTACTTC | CASSVPTLAREQYF | NA | TRBJ2-7 | NA | TRBV7-2